Below, one TCR beta chain is given with its context. What it recognizes is unknown. This specimen comes from a study of shared clonotypes between healthy human individuals. Broader study findings: Inspection by rarefaction showed sorted-subset sequencing to be incomplete despite large depth. Sequencing depth was expected to affect clonotype sharing among donors.

Germline V lookup: CDR1 SGHRS, CDR2 YFSETQ. V gave up 7 bases and J gave up 5 bases, with 17 bases separating them. The CDR3 totals 14 residues. The repertoire was sequenced with immunoSEQ multiplex PCR; TCRdb's copy has only in-frame clones and lacks some. The sample records 2 million to 2.5 million clones, about 95% being singletons. Material for sequencing was naive CD4+ T cells sorted from blood. Subset denoted: CD45RA+ positively selected. The receptor was isolated from a man aged 18 to 29 in good health. J is TRBJ2-3 and V is TRBV5-1; D possibly uses TRBD1 or TRBD2 (5 bases each). The CDR3: CASGPTAGGDTQYF. In DNA form, the CDR3 reads TGCGCCAGCGGACCGACGGCTGGGGGAGATACGCAGTATTTT.